This TCR beta chain originates from a study of blood T cell repertoires in COVID-19. Study as a whole: Spain, Italy and the United States supplied samples that represented acute and convalescent COVID-19. Nucleic acid was either cDNA or gDNA, and it came from T cells, B-cell-depleted T cells, or PBMCs.

On this clone: Additional DNA sequences in this sample encode the identical CDR3.

Germline V gene lookup returns CDR1 SGHRS and CDR2 YFSETQ. With 4 bases clipped from V and 4 bases from J, the junction kept 8 bases outside the gene matches. The CDR3 consists of 14 residues. How the authors handled the data: Estimation of nucleated cell counts was performed using reference gene primer amplification. Sequencing was performed with immunoSEQ multiplex PCR; in TCRdb, only in-frame clones are kept and a portion is missing. V and J calls and clone size are those listed in that table; D and trimming were worked out from the DNA. The table has about 270,000 clones, around 90% seen once. The cohort comprised adults aged about 18 to 100 years residing in 20 to 30 US areas.

The sample comprised PBMCs or T cells enriched from blood (not recorded which). This receptor was taken from a woman aged 55-70 years in a cohort exposed to, infected with or recovered from COVID-19 (not recorded which). The rearrangement joins TRBV5-1 to TRBJ2-7; 7 nucleotides match TRBD2. DNA of the CDR3: TGCGCCAGCAGCCTGACGGGAGGCCCATACGAGCAGTACTTC. It specifies CASSLTGGPYEQYF.